Sequencing of this T cell receptor (beta chain) was carried out in a study of T cell responses to AZD1222 COVID-19 vaccine. Data came from immunoSEQ multiplex PCR; TCRdb stores just in-frame clones and leaves some out. The data contain approximately 100,000 clones, 90% of them singletons. This CDR3 contains 11 residues. V was pared by 4 bases and J by 6 bases, with 10 bases between. Germline V gene sequence: CDR1 DFQATT, CDR2 SNEGSKA (reference sequence). Sequenced material: peripheral blood, taken on day 0 of AZD1222 vaccination. This sequence originates from an adult in good health. This rearrangement joins TRBV20-1 to TRBJ2-7, with no clear D. CDR3 amino acids: CSAIEQREQYF. DNA of the CDR3: TGCAGTGCTATAGAGCAGCGCGAGCAGTACTTC.